Below are 10 T cell receptor beta chains sequenced from a single sample in a study of beta chain features in type 1 diabetes. The antigens these receptors bind are not known. Every bit of the isolated RNA underwent reverse transcription, so sequencing read expressed TCRB transcripts. The repertoire was sequenced with immunoSEQ multiplex PCR; TCRdb's copy has only in-frame clones and lacks some. The sample contains about 260,000 clones, around 24% of which appear only once. The study, taken as a whole, reports: Type 1 diabetes patients showed a moderate but significant shortening of TCRB CDR3s in all four CD4+ subsets.

Sequencing input: naive CD4+ T cells from blood. The receptors come from a woman in her 30s with type 1 diabetes.

V usage is TRBV4-1 and J usage is TRBJ1-1, with D perhaps TRBD1 (5 bases). This CDR3 spans 14 amino acids. Trimming pared 3 bases from V and 3 bases from J, leaving 11 bases between. Germline V gene sequence: CDR1 MGHRA, CDR2 YSYEKL. CDR3 sequence (DNA): TGCGCCAGCAGCCAGGTTACAGGAGACACTGAAGCTTTCTTT. The encoded protein is CASSQVTGDTEAFF.

The chain has TRBV25-1 and TRBJ2-1; the match to TRBD2 covers 9 bases. The germline CDR1 and CDR2 sequences are MGHDK and SYGVNS. J gave up 6 bases and V 3 bases, and 12 bases lay outside the gene matches. There are 17 residues in the CDR3. The CDR3 region has the DNA TGTGCCAGCAGTGATCCGAGCGGGAGGAGTCCGTCCAATGAGCAGTTCTTC. Residues: CASSDPSGRSPSNEQFF.

The chain has TRBV11-2 and TRBJ2-7; the match to TRBD2 covers 7 bases. Trimming took 2 bases from V and 2 from J; bases not matched to a gene: 3. Germline lookup yields CDR1 SGHAT and CDR2 FQNNGV. This CDR3 comprises 14 residues. In nucleotides, the CDR3 is TGTGCCAGCAGCTTACAAGCGGGACCCTACGAGCAGTACTTC. Its protein product is CASSLQAGPYEQYF.

The chain links TRBV30 to TRBJ2-2, with D hard to call. CDR3 length: 14 residues. V shed 0 bases and J shed 1 base, with 6 bases lying between them. Germline V gene sequence: CDR1 GTSNPN, CDR2 SVGIG (reference sequence). For the CDR3, the DNA is TGTGCCTGGAGTGTAAACGGGAACACCGGGGAGCTGTTTTTT. Encoded protein: CAWSVNGNTGELFF.

The V call is TRBV28, the J call TRBJ2-1; 11 bases map to TRBD2. The length of the CDR3 is 16 residues. Losses at the gene ends were 6 bases for V and 4 bases for J; bases not matched to a gene: 8. Germline loops: CDR1 MDHEN, CDR2 SYDVKM. The CDR3 sequence is CASSQFGTSGYNEQFF. CDR3 nucleotide sequence: TGTGCCAGCAGCCAGTTCGGGACTAGCGGATACAATGAGCAGTTCTTC.

In the case of this clone: At one boundary the junction diverges from the germline segment, which might be a read error. The V gene is TRBV4-1, the J gene TRBJ1-5, with unresolved D. The CDR3 loop spans 16 amino acids. Germline assignment: CDR1 MGHRA and CDR2 YSYEKL. The CDR3 reads CASSQEAGFSNQPQHF. CDR3 nucleotide sequence: TGTGCCAGCAGCCAAGAGGCTGGCTTTAGCAATCAGCCCCAGCATTTT.

The sample holds a few counts of this clone. The rearrangement joins TRBV11-2 to TRBJ2-1; D is perhaps TRBD1 (5 bases). V was pared by 6 bases and J by 4 bases, with 16 bases between. Germline loops: CDR1 SGHAT, CDR2 FQNNGV. CDR3 length: 15 amino acids. Here the CDR3 DNA reads TGTGCCAGCAGAGGGGTGCGAGGAAGATACAATGAGCAGTTCTTC. Its translation is CASRGVRGRYNEQFF. Based on the CDR3 plus reference TRBV11-2 and TRBJ2-1, the full variable domain is EAGVAQSPRYKIIEKRQSVAFWCNPISGHATLYWYQQILGQGPKLLIQFQNNGVVDDSQLPKDRFSAERLKGVDSTLKIQPAKLEDSAVYLCASRGVRGRYNEQFFGPGTRLTVL.

This clone was found a few times. The chain has TRBV2 and TRBJ1-2, with 8 nucleotides matching TRBD1. The CDR3 runs 15 residues. The germline V gene has CDR1 SNHLY and CDR2 FYNNEI. Trimming cost V 1 base and J 2 bases; bases outside gene matches: 3. CDR3 coding DNA: TGTGCCAGCAGTGAAGTACGACAGGGGAACTATGGCTACACCTTC. Amino acid sequence: CASSEVRQGNYGYTF.

This sequence joins TRBV30 and TRBJ1-5; TRBD1 aligns across 12 bases. Germline V gene sequence: CDR1 GTSNPN, CDR2 SVGIG (reference sequence). The CDR3 covers 18 residues. In DNA, the CDR3 is TGTGACCCACCCCAGTCCGGGACAGGGGGCGAAGCAGCTCAGCCCCAGCATTTT. This sequence encodes CDPPQSGTGGEAAQPQHF.

The sample holds a few counts of this clone. The chain employs TRBV2 and TRBJ1-2, with D unresolved. Deletions cut 7 bases from V and 4 bases from J, with 10 bases between. The CDR3 has 12 residues. Germline values: CDR1 SNHLY, CDR2 FYNNEI. The CDR3 protein is CASNPRSYGYTF. Here the CDR3 DNA reads TGTGCCAGCAATCCCAGGTCCTATGGCTACACCTTC.